This T cell receptor beta chain was found in a study of shared clonotypes between healthy human individuals. About the research overall: Three plates each covered CD4 naive and memory; CD8 naive two, CD8 memory one.

Sequencing used immunoSEQ multiplex PCR; TCRdb keeps in-frame clones, though not all of them. The sample has roughly 2,500,000 clones, roughly 93% seen once. Study-wide points: The naive CD4 repertoires of a few donors were compared, and around 4.7% of clonotypes were shared.

With regard to this clone: What it recognizes is unknown.

Donors were healthy HIV-negative adults without recent acute infections or vaccinations. Into CD45RA+ naive and CD45RA-negative memory subsets, the CD4+ cells were split. There are 15 residues in the CDR3. The V segment lost 5 bases and the J segment 3 bases; nucleotides outside the gene matches: 6. Germline-derived CDR1 and CDR2 are MDHEN and SYDVKM. The chain has TRBV28 and TRBJ2-4; 8 positions match TRBD2. Sequenced: naive CD4+ T cells from PBMCs. Subset in this sample: CD45RA+ positively selected. The source of this sequence is a man between 18 and 35 years old in good health. Some clones in this sample may be carry-over from other donors' samples. The CDR3 loop is CASSEREGVKNIQYF. CDR3 in DNA: TGTGCCAGCAGTGAACGGGAGGGGGTCAAAAACATTCAGTACTTC.